This T cell receptor (beta chain) was sequenced in a study of cytomegalovirus exposure and HLA in healthy donors. Study-wide background: Within an early data release were roughly 83 million unique TCRs drawn from HLA-typed donors. General study findings and limits: Several of the most significant clusters were apparently associated with common viral pathogens in a later analysis. Sequence variants that were highly shared formed a cluster that was likely a sequencing artifact.

Researchers ran the PCR with 60 Vbeta and 13 Jbeta primers. Here immunoSEQ multiplex PCR was the method, and the copy in TCRdb shows in-frame clones only, minus some. Here the sample spans fewer than 130,000 clones, 65% to 80% being singletons. Concerning this clone: Antigen: not known.

Germline loops: CDR1 SGHDT, CDR2 YYEEEE. The CDR3 covers 15 residues. Trimming removed 4 bases from V and 6 bases from J, with 20 bases in between. Sequencing was done on a sample of PBMCs. This sequence joins TRBV5-6 and TRBJ2-7; possible D gene TRBD2, 6 bases. The sequence was collected from a female donor in good health and CMV-seropositive. The CDR3 sequence: CASSPAFGGPGEQYF. The CDR3 DNA is TGTGCCAGCAGCCCCGCCTTCGGGGGTCCGGGCGAGCAGTACTTC.